The clone carrying this T cell receptor beta chain came up many times. Its antigen is unknown. This sample's TCRbeta library carried unique molecular identifier barcodes. TCRdb used MiXCR to reprocess the PCR reads, holding one entry per CDR3 protein. Of about 300,000 distinct CDR3 sequences listed, 10% are singletons. V was shortened by 2 bases and J by 0 bases, with 2 bases between the two germline ends. This CDR3 has 12 amino acids. Germline V gene data show CDR1 as SGDLS and CDR2 as YYNGEE. The data are from a study of T-cell reconstitution after alpha-beta-depleted transplantation in children. Regarding the study as a whole: Some patients' high day-60 TCRbeta diversity was traced to surviving recipient T cells and thymic progenitors. T cells produced anew were the main source of T-cell counts and diversity one year after transplant. Reports say that about two months after transplant, the alpha-beta T cells came out of several hundred graft clones that had expanded.

The chain recombines TRBV9 with TRBJ1-1; no clear D. Here the sequenced sample was PBMCs, taken before TCRalphabeta/CD19-depleted stem cell transplant. The source of this sequence is a boy younger than two with acute myeloid leukemia, due to receive a stem cell transplant. The CDR3 nucleotides read TGTGCCAGCAGCGTTGTGAACACTGAAGCTTTCTTT. This gives the protein CASSVVNTEAFF.